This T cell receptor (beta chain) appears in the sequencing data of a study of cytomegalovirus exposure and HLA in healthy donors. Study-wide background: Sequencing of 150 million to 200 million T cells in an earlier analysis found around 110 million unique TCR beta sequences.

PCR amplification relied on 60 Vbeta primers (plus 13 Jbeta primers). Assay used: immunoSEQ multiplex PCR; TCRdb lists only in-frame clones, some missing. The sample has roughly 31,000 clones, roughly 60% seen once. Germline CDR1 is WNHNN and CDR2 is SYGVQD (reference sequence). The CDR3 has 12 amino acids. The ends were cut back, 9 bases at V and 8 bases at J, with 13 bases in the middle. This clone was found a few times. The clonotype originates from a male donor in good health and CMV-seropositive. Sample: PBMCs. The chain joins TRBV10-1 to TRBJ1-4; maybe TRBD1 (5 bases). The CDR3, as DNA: TGCGCCAGTCCTCGGGGGGGGGAAAAACTGTTTTTT. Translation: CASPRGGEKLFF.